This T cell receptor (beta chain) was documented in a study of technical replicates of blood from a few donors. Clones were sequenced by immunoSEQ multiplex PCR, and TCRdb holds only the in-frame ones, with some missing. Found here are fewer than 85,000 clones, roughly 94% of them singletons; the top ten hold 0.25%. Germline CDR1 and CDR2: KGHSH and LQKENI. V lost 3 bases, J lost 8 bases, and 11 bases lay in between. This CDR3 has 13 amino acids. V and J are TRBV18 and TRBJ2-1; D is undetermined. The specimen sequenced was T cells isolated from PBMCs. The receptor was isolated from a human donor in good health. The CDR3 nucleotides read TGTGCCAGCTCACCCCACCCCCGGGATGAGCAGTTCTTC. Translated: CASSPHPRDEQFF.